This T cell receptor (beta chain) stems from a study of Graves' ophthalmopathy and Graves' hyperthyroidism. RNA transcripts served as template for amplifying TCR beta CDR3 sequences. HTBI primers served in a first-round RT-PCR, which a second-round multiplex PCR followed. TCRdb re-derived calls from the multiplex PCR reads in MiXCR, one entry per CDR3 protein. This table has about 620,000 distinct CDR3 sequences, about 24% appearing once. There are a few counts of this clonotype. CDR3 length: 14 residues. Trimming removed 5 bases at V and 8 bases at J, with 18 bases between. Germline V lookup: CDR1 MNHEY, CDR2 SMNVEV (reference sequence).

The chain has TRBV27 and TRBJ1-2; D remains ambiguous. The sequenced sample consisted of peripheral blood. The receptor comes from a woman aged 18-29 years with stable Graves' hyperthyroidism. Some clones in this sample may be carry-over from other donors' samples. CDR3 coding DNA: TGTGCCAGCAGTACCGGGCGGGATCTACTAGGCTACACCTTC. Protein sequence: CASSTGRDLLGYTF.